Listed below are T cell receptor beta chains from one sample, sequenced in a study of beta chain features in type 1 diabetes. Sequenced by immunoSEQ multiplex PCR; TCRdb stores in-frame clones only, minus some. Altogether about 270,000 clones are present, 14% being singletons, with the ten largest covering around 0.016%. Specimen: naive CD4+ T cells from blood. The source is a man aged 30 to 39 with type 1 diabetes. Both conserved end residues are part of each CDR3. The D gene is left open where the match is weak. Size values are once, few and many counts, or a class for expanded clones, and some rows have none.

D gene,J gene,V gene,clone size,CDR3 DNA,CDR3 protein
NA,TRBJ2-3,TRBV9,NA,TGTGCCAGCAGCGTAGGAGCTAGTAGGCTTACAGATACGCAGTATTTT,CASSVGASRLTDTQYF
TRBD2,TRBJ2-7,TRBV13,few,TGTGCCAGCAGCTGGAAGAGTAGCGGGACCTACGAGCAGTACTTC,CASSWKSSGTYEQYF
NA,TRBJ1-1,TRBV6-1,NA,TGTGCCAGCAGTTTCACAGGGTTGAACACTGAAGCTTTCTTT,CASSFTGLNTEAFF
TRBD2,TRBJ2-7,TRBV29-1,few,TGCAGCGTTGTGTTAGCGGGAGGGCTGAGCTCCTACGAGCAGTACTTC,CSVVLAGGLSSYEQYF
NA,TRBJ1-2,TRBV28,NA,TGTGCCAGCGGACGGAATGGGGGCCGGGGCTACACCTTC,CASGRNGGRGYTF
NA,TRBJ2-2,TRBV7-3,few,TGTGCCAGCAGCCCTGGGACACCCAACACCGGGGAGCTGTTTTTT,CASSPGTPNTGELFF
NA,TRBJ2-5,TRBV5-1,few,TGCGCCAGCAGCTCCGGGAGAGAGACCCAGTACTTC,CASSSGRETQYF
NA,TRBJ2-1,TRBV15,few,TGTGCCACCAGCAGTGGACACAGTGGTGAGCAGTTCTTC,CATSSGHSGEQFF
TRBD1,TRBJ2-1,TRBV30,NA,TGTGCCTGGAGGCCCGGGACAGGGGGTAGGAATGAGCAGTTCTTC,CAWRPGTGGRNEQFF
TRBD1,TRBJ2-7,TRBV7-8,few,TGTGCCAGCAGCGCGCGACAGGGTTCCTACGAGCAGTACTTC,CASSARQGSYEQYF
NA,TRBJ2-5,TRBV5-1,NA,TGCGCCAGCAGCTTGGGGACAGTGTTACAAGAGACCCAGTACTTC,CASSLGTVLQETQYF
NA,TRBJ2-5,TRBV28,NA,TGTGCCAGCAGTTCCACGCGCACAGGTGTGTTGACCCAGTACTTC,CASSSTRTGVLTQYF
TRBD1,TRBJ2-7,TRBV7-9,NA,TGTGCCAGCAGTCTCCCACCGGGACAGGGGCCCGAGCAGTACTTC,CASSLPPGQGPEQYF
NA,TRBJ2-1,TRBV28,few,TGTGCCAGCCAGGGTTCCGGCCGCTCCTACAATGAGCAGTTCTTC,CASQGSGRSYNEQFF
TRBD2,TRBJ2-5,TRBV5-1,few,TGCGCCAGCAGCTTGGCATTAGCGGGCCAAGAGACCCAGTACTTC,CASSLALAGQETQYF
TRBD2,TRBJ2-1,TRBV6-5,NA,TGTGCCAGCAGGGCCGGGACTAGCGGACACAATGAGCAGTTCTTC,CASRAGTSGHNEQFF
TRBD1,TRBJ1-1,TRBV28,few,TGTGCCAGCAGTCCAGGGGGCCGAAACACTGAAGCTTTCTTT,CASSPGGRNTEAFF
TRBD1,TRBJ2-4,TRBV13,few,TGTGCCAGCAGCTACTGGACAGGGCTAGCCAAAAACATTCAGTACTTC,CASSYWTGLAKNIQYF
NA,TRBJ1-3,TRBV7-2,few,TGTGCCAGCAGCTCCGACAGCTCTGGAAACACCATATATTTT,CASSSDSSGNTIYF
TRBD1,TRBJ1-2,TRBV27,few,TGTGCCAGCAGTTTGCTCCCGGGACAGTCTCACTACTATGGCTACACCTTC,CASSLLPGQSHYYGYTF
NA,TRBJ1-5,TRBV30,NA,TGTGCCTGGACCCCAGGGGGCAATCAGCCCCAGCATTTT,CAWTPGGNQPQHF
TRBD2,TRBJ2-1,TRBV19,few,TGTGCCACCCGCTCCATAGCGGGAAACGAGCAGTTCTTC,CATRSIAGNEQFF
TRBD1,TRBJ2-7,TRBV9,NA,TGTGCCAGCAGCCACGCAGGGACAGGGGGGTGGTACGAGCAGTACTTC,CASSHAGTGGWYEQYF
NA,TRBJ1-1,TRBV5-8,few,TGTGCCAGCAGCCCCCTTGAGGGCACTGAAGCTTTCTTT,CASSPLEGTEAFF
NA,TRBJ2-2,TRBV25-1,few,TGTGCCAGCAGTGACGGGTTTTACACCGGGGAGCTGTTTTTT,CASSDGFYTGELFF
NA,TRBJ2-5,TRBV5-6,few,TGTGCCAGCAGCCCCCAGGGTTGGGAGACCCAGTACTTC,CASSPQGWETQYF
TRBD2,TRBJ2-7,TRBV7-2,few,TGTGCCAGCAGCTACCCTAGCGGGATGACCTACGAGCAGTACTTC,CASSYPSGMTYEQYF
TRBD2,TRBJ2-1,TRBV5-4,few,TGTGCCAGCAGTCACGGACTAGCGGGAGATGATGAGCAGTTCTTC,CASSHGLAGDDEQFF
NA,TRBJ2-1,TRBV7-9,few,TGTGCCAGCATCTCCGGGGGGCACTCCTACAATGAGCAGTTCTTC,CASISGGHSYNEQFF
NA,TRBJ2-2,TRBV14,few,TGTGCCAGCAGCCCCCGAGTCACCGGGGAGCTGTTTTTT,CASSPRVTGELFF
NA,TRBJ2-1,TRBV11-2,few,TGTGCCAGCAGCTTGGACTTTGCATCCTACAATGAGCAGTTCTTC,CASSLDFASYNEQFF
NA,TRBJ2-5,TRBV6-5,NA,TGTGCCAGCAGTTACTTACAGCAAGAGACCCAGTACTTC,CASSYLQQETQYF
TRBD1,TRBJ2-2,TRBV5-4,NA,TGTGCCAGCAGCATCCCGGGACAGGGGGCTATCGGGGAGCTGTTTTTT,CASSIPGQGAIGELFF
NA,TRBJ2-5,TRBV7-9,few,TGTGCCAGCAGCTTAGGCGGGATGGCAGAGACCCAGTACTTC,CASSLGGMAETQYF
TRBD2,TRBJ2-3,TRBV9,NA,TGTGCCAGCAGCGTAGGAAGCGGGAGGGCCGGCACAGATACGCAGTATTTT,CASSVGSGRAGTDTQYF
NA,TRBJ1-1,TRBV29-1,NA,TGCAGCGTAGCGGGGATAATGAACACTGAAGCTTTCTTT,CSVAGIMNTEAFF
TRBD1,TRBJ2-2,TRBV4-3,few,TGCGCCAGCAGGCCAGAGGGGGCGCAGCACACCGGGGAGCTGTTTTTT,CASRPEGAQHTGELFF
TRBD2,TRBJ2-1,TRBV4-3,NA,TGCGCCAGCAGCCAAGGTCGCGGGGGCTACAATGAGCAGTTCTTC,CASSQGRGGYNEQFF
TRBD1,TRBJ2-7,TRBV5-6,NA,TGTGCCAGCACGAGGGACAGCAACGAGCAGTACTTC,CASTRDSNEQYF
NA,TRBJ1-5,TRBV2,NA,TGTGCCAGCAGTGAATCGACAGACGATCAGCCCCAGCATTTT,CASSESTDDQPQHF
NA,TRBJ1-1,TRBV30,NA,TGTGCCTGGAGTGTACGGGAGGGGACTGAAGCTTTCTTT,CAWSVREGTEAFF
NA,TRBJ2-1,TRBV25-1,NA,TGTGCCAGCAGTGACTTGCAATGGTCCGGCTCCTACAATGAGCAGTTCTTC,CASSDLQWSGSYNEQFF
TRBD1,TRBJ1-2,TRBV29-1,few,TGCAGCGTTAGGGACAGGGAGGGAAATGGCTACACCTTC,CSVRDREGNGYTF
TRBD1,TRBJ2-1,TRBV5-1,NA,TGCGCCAGCAGCACCAGACAGGGGGCTCCCTCAGGATACAATGAGCAGTTCTTC,CASSTRQGAPSGYNEQFF
NA,TRBJ2-7,TRBV4-3,few,TGCGCCAGCAGCCAATGGCTCGGTTGGAGCGAGCCCTACGAGCAGTACTTC,CASSQWLGWSEPYEQYF
TRBD1,TRBJ2-1,TRBV4-2,NA,TGTGCCAGCAGCCAAGTTGGCTCCGGGACAGGGTTGAATGAGCAGTTCTTC,CASSQVGSGTGLNEQFF
NA,TRBJ2-7,TRBV7-2,NA,TGTGCCAGCAGCTTAGCCGGGGTCGAGCAGTACTTC,CASSLAGVEQYF
TRBD2,TRBJ2-1,TRBV30,few,TGTGCCTGGTCGAAGGGACTAGGTGAATCGGAGCAGTTCTTC,CAWSKGLGESEQFF
TRBD1,TRBJ1-5,TRBV19,few,TGTGCCAGTAGCTCGGGACAGGGGAAGGGGCAGCCCCAGCATTTT,CASSSGQGKGQPQHF
TRBD1,TRBJ2-7,TRBV5-1,NA,TGCGCCAGCAGCTTCGGGACAGGGGACTACGAGCAGTACTTC,CASSFGTGDYEQYF
TRBD1,TRBJ2-3,TRBV15,NA,TGTGCCACCAGCCGCGGGACAGGGTCAACAGATACGCAGTATTTT,CATSRGTGSTDTQYF
NA,TRBJ1-2,TRBV7-2,few,TGTGCCAGCTTTCTCCCCCCCGGGGGGCTCGACTATGGCTACACCTTC,CASFLPPGGLDYGYTF
TRBD1,TRBJ1-2,TRBV7-2,NA,TGTGCCAGCAGCTCCGGACAGGGCGAGAATGGCTACACCTTC,CASSSGQGENGYTF
NA,TRBJ2-4,TRBV5-1,few,TGCGCCAGCAGCTTGGTAAGGGGTCTAAACATTCAGTACTTC,CASSLVRGLNIQYF
TRBD1,TRBJ1-5,TRBV7-9,NA,TGTGCCAGCAGCCAGGGAGCAGGGGGGACTCAGCCCCAGCATTTT,CASSQGAGGTQPQHF
NA,TRBJ1-5,TRBV7-2,NA,TGTGCCAGCAGCTTATCCAATGTGGGCACAAATCAGCCCCAGCATTTT,CASSLSNVGTNQPQHF
NA,TRBJ1-1,TRBV10-3,NA,TGTGCCATCAGGTATGACAGTAACACTGAAGCTTTCTTT,CAIRYDSNTEAFF
NA,TRBJ2-4,TRBV1,NA,TGCACCAGCAAAATTGGACTAGCGGGACACAAAAACATTCAGTACTTC,CTSKIGLAGHKNIQYF
NA,TRBJ2-4,TRBV6-6,NA,TGTGCCAGCAGTTACATAAGGGGAATTGGGAAAAACATTCAGTACTTC,CASSYIRGIGKNIQYF